The 4 T cell receptor beta chains below come from one sample, sequenced in a study of T-cell reconstitution after alpha-beta-depleted transplantation in children. This sample's TCRbeta library carried unique molecular identifier barcodes. MiXCR was run by TCRdb on the PCR reads, yielding one entry per CDR3 protein. The sample has 200,000 to 250,000 distinct CDR3 sequences, approximately 11% seen once. Here the sequenced sample was PBMCs, taken before TCRalphabeta/CD19-depleted stem cell transplant. The receptor set was obtained from a child under two years old with acute myeloid leukemia, due to receive a stem cell transplant.

At least ten counts were recorded for this clonotype. The rearrangement uses TRBV5-5 and TRBJ2-3, with D possibly being TRBD2 (5 bases). The length of the CDR3 is 15 residues. Deletions cut 6 bases from V and 2 bases from J, with 16 bases between. From germline, CDR1 is SGHKS and CDR2 YYEKEE (reference sequence). Here the CDR3 reads CASTGVVLATDTQYF. The CDR3, as DNA: TGTGCCAGCACCGGGGTAGTCCTAGCCACAGATACGCAGTATTTT.

This clonotype was seen at least ten times. The chain couples TRBV5-1 to TRBJ1-1; D is undetermined. With 1 base removed from V and 2 bases from J, the gap between germline ends came to 6 bases. The CDR3 runs 13 residues. Germline V lookup: CDR1 SGHRS, CDR2 YFSETQ. For the CDR3, the DNA is TGCGCCAGCAGCTTGTTTGGTAACACTGAAGCTTTCTTT. Amino acid sequence: CASSLFGNTEAFF.

The chain has TRBV6-1 and TRBJ2-2; D possibly corresponds to TRBD2 (5 bases). Per the germline V gene, CDR1 is MNHNS and CDR2 is SASEGT. CDR3 length equals 17 residues. The V end was cut by 5 bases, the J end by 2 bases, with 18 bases between. The CDR3 sequence is CASSSHRSSFNTGELFF. The CDR3 bases are TGTGCCAGCAGTAGCCATCGTTCTAGCTTCAACACCGGGGAGCTGTTTTTT.

This clonotype was counted between two and nine times. The rearrangement uses TRBV18 and TRBJ2-7, with 7 bases identical to TRBD1. Germline assignment: CDR1 KGHSH and CDR2 LQKENI. With V trimmed by 4 bases and J by 5 bases, 8 bases remained unmatched. The CDR3 is 14 residues long. The CDR3: CASSRTQGVNEQYF. In DNA form, the CDR3 reads TGTGCCAGCTCACGCACGCAGGGGGTCAACGAGCAGTACTTC.